This TCR beta chain was observed in a study of blood T cell repertoires in COVID-19. As for the study in general: The study drew acute and convalescent COVID-19 samples from the United States, Italy and Spain.

Authors' data handling: Estimation of nucleated cell counts was performed using reference gene primer amplification. Repertoires were generated with immunoSEQ multiplex PCR, while TCRdb's copy carries only in-frame clones and drops some. The DNA was the basis for D and trimming; V, J and clone size are from that table. The data contain fewer than 300,000 clones, around nine tenths of them singletons. Clinical history as reported by participants underpinned cohort assignment. The TCR sequence derives from a young woman who had recovered from COVID-19. The sample comprised PBMCs or T cells enriched from blood (not recorded which).

This CDR3 is CASSAPLAGVIRNEQFF. The CDR3 DNA sequence: TGTGCCAGCAGCGCGCCTTTAGCGGGAGTAATACGCAATGAGCAGTTCTTC. The chain uses TRBV9 and TRBJ2-1, with 9 bases identical to TRBD2. The V gene's germline CDR1 is SGDLS and CDR2 YYNGEE. The CDR3 extends over 17 amino acids. Trimming cost V 3 bases and J 6 bases; bases outside gene matches: 13.